The 29 T cell receptor beta chains given below trace back to one sample, sequenced in a study of PD-1 blockade in classical Hodgkin lymphoma. Libraries were prepared by immunoSEQ multiplex PCR; TCRdb keeps only in-frame clonotypes and omits some of them. The data hold about 94,000 clones, with under 95% observed a single time. Sample time point: cycle 4 day 1 (C4D1), after 5 to 7 weeks of nivolumab. Brentuximab vedotin exposure varied, and every patient relapsed after autologous stem cell transplantation. Here the sequenced sample was peripheral blood mononuclear cells (PBMCs), taken before the fourth cycle of nivolumab. All receptors come from a human donor with classical Hodgkin lymphoma.

The rearrangement uses TRBV11-2 and TRBJ2-1; D gene uncertain. Trimming shortened V by 2 bases and J by 0 bases, and 11 bases separated the two germline ends. Germline assignment: CDR1 SGHAT and CDR2 FQNNGV. This CDR3 has 16 residues. CDR3 protein: CASSLLRTSSYNEQFF. The CDR3 coding sequence is TGTGCCAGCAGCTTACTTAGAACCAGCTCCTACAATGAGCAGTTCTTC.

The chain has TRBV5-1 and TRBJ2-7, with D maybe TRBD1 (7 bases). In germline, CDR1 is SGHRS, CDR2 YFSETQ. This CDR3 has 16 amino acids. Trimming removed 7 bases from V and 0 bases from J, with 20 bases in between. This CDR3 is CASQGGRDSSSYEQYF. Written as DNA, the CDR3 is TGCGCCAGCCAAGGGGGCCGGGACTCGAGCTCCTACGAGCAGTACTTC.

The chain carries TRBV10-3 and TRBJ2-3; 8 bases map to TRBD1. Looked up from germline, CDR1 is ENHRY and CDR2 is SYGVKD. This CDR3 spans 17 amino acids. After removal of 4 bases from V and 0 bases from J, the junction contained 9 bases not matched to a gene. CDR3 protein: CAISARQGLASTDTQYF. In nucleotides, the CDR3 is TGTGCCATCAGTGCTAGACAGGGGTTGGCTAGCACAGATACGCAGTATTTT.

This chain joins TRBV28 and TRBJ2-7, with unresolved D. The CDR3 has 12 residues. Looked up from germline, CDR1 is MDHEN and CDR2 is SYDVKM. V lost 6 bases to trimming and J lost 1 base, with 7 bases between them. The CDR3 coding sequence is TGTGCCAGCAGAGGCCGATCCTACGAGCAGTACTTC. Residues: CASRGRSYEQYF.

This CDR3 reads CASSLVAGGPYEQYF. CDR3 bases: TGTGCCAGCAGTCTGGTGGCAGGGGGCCCCTACGAGCAGTACTTC. The chain links TRBV28 to TRBJ2-7, with 8 bases matching TRBD1. The CDR3 has 15 amino acids. Germline CDR1 and CDR2: MDHEN and SYDVKM. Losses at the gene ends were 5 bases for V and 2 bases for J; bases not matched to a gene: 8.

The V gene is TRBV28, the J gene TRBJ1-2, with TRBD1 matching 8 bases. Germline V CDR1 and CDR2: MDHEN, SYDVKM. This CDR3 contains 15 residues. The J segment lost 5 bases and the V segment lost 6 bases, leaving 11 bases of the junction unmatched. The CDR3 nucleotides are TGTGCCAGCAGCGAGAGCCTTGGGACAGGTTATGGCTACACCTTC. As protein: CASSESLGTGYGYTF.

About this clone itself: Other nucleotide sequences from this sample produce the same CDR3. The V call is TRBV27, the J call TRBJ2-7; D ambiguous. V gave up 3 bases and J gave up 0 bases, with 9 bases separating them. Germline V gene data show CDR1 as MNHEY and CDR2 as SMNVEV (reference sequence). The CDR3 has 14 amino acids. CDR3: CASSFGGSSYEQYF. The CDR3 DNA is TGTGCCAGCAGTTTTGGCGGAAGCTCCTACGAGCAGTACTTC.

The chain couples TRBV28 to TRBJ2-2; D unclear. The germline V and J ends were trimmed by 5 bases and 6 bases, with 7 bases remaining between them. The CDR3 covers 12 residues. Germline V gene lookup returns CDR1 MDHEN and CDR2 SYDVKM. The DNA of the CDR3 is TGTGCCAGCAGTCCCCCCCCCGGGGAGCTGTTTTTT. This codes for CASSPPPGELFF. Variable domain in full (rest from reference TRBV28 and TRBJ2-2): DVKVTQSSRYLVKRTGEKVFLECVQDMDHENMFWYRQDPGLGLRLIYFSYDVKMKEKGDIPEGYSVSREKKERFSLILESASTNQTSMYLCASSPPPGELFFGEGSRLTVL.

Worth noting for this clone: The junction departs from the called germline gene at one end, perhaps through a read error. The chain is built from TRBV27 and TRBJ2-4; maybe TRBD2 (6 bases). Germline V gives CDR1 MNHEY, CDR2 SMNVEV (reference sequence). The CDR3 loop spans 14 amino acids. The CDR3 DNA sequence: TGTGCCGGCAGCCGGGACTTAAGAAAAAACATTCAGTACTTC. Translation gives CAGSRDLRKNIQYF.

The chain has TRBV11-2 and TRBJ1-2, with a weak D call TRBD1 (6 bases). With 0 bases removed from V and 7 bases from J, the gap between germline ends came to 12 bases. This CDR3 contains 14 residues. Germline CDR1 reads SGHAT; CDR2 reads FQNNGV. This CDR3 reads CASSLEQGWSGYTF. DNA of the CDR3: TGTGCCAGCAGCTTAGAACAGGGTTGGAGTGGCTACACCTTC.

This chain joins TRBV14 and TRBJ2-1; no firm D call. This CDR3 has 14 amino acids. The ends were cut back, 1 base at V and 9 bases at J, with 13 bases in the middle. Germline lookup yields CDR1 SGHDN and CDR2 FVKESK. CDR3: CASSQVVSVSEQFF. The CDR3 DNA reads as TGTGCCAGCAGCCAAGTTGTCTCAGTTTCTGAGCAGTTCTTC. Full variable domain (missing parts from reference TRBV14 and TRBJ2-1): EAGVTQFPSHSVIEKGQTVTLRCDPISGHDNLYWYRRVMGKEIKFLLHFVKESKQDESGMPNNRFLAERTGGTYSTLKVQPAELEDSGVYFCASSQVVSVSEQFFGPGTRLTVL.

The V call is TRBV9, the J call TRBJ2-1, with 11 bases aligning to TRBD2. In germline, CDR1 is SGDLS, CDR2 YYNGEE. Trimming took 0 bases from V and 8 from J; bases not matched to a gene: 4. The CDR3 covers 15 residues. The CDR3 is CASSVVLAGVDEQFF. In DNA form, the CDR3 reads TGTGCCAGCAGCGTAGTACTAGCGGGAGTCGATGAGCAGTTCTTC.

This clone has a single count. V usage is TRBV28 and J usage is TRBJ2-3; 8 nucleotides agree with TRBD1. The ends lost 2 bases at V and 7 bases at J; junction bases unmatched: 8. Germline CDR1 is MDHEN and CDR2 is SYDVKM. CDR3 length equals 15 residues. The CDR3 DNA follows: TGTGCCAGCAGTTTAAGGGGGACAGGAAGGAATACGCAGTATTTT. Translating gives CASSLRGTGRNTQYF.

The chain has TRBV7-2 and TRBJ1-5, with a tentative D call TRBD1 (6 bases). The CDR3 totals 16 residues. Trimming took 2 bases from V and 1 from J, leaving 12 bases between them. Germline assignment: CDR1 SGHTA and CDR2 FQGNSA. The CDR3 spells CASSLMGARSNQPQHF. CDR3 bases: TGTGCCAGCAGCTTAATGGGGGCGCGCAGCAATCAGCCCCAGCATTTT.

The J gene is TRBJ1-4, the V gene TRBV2; 7 bases fit TRBD1. The CDR3 has 15 amino acids. CDR1 SNHLY and CDR2 FYNNEI come from the germline V gene. V lost 4 bases to trimming and J lost 7 bases; unmatched junction nucleotides: 9. The CDR3 is CASSARTGLTEKLFF. CDR3 nucleotide sequence: TGTGCCAGCAGTGCGAGGACAGGATTAACTGAAAAACTGTTTTTT.

The rearrangement links TRBV6-1 to TRBJ2-3; D ambiguous. Trimming took off 8 bases at V and 3 bases at J, with 9 bases between the two ends. Germline loops: CDR1 MNHNS, CDR2 SASEGT. CDR3 size: 12 residues. The CDR3 coding sequence is TGTGCCAGCTCGTCAGATACAGATACGCAGTATTTT. It encodes CASSSDTDTQYF.

This clone was seen once. The J gene is TRBJ1-2, the V gene TRBV11-2, with D uncertain. This CDR3 contains 15 residues. Trimming stripped 7 bases from V and 4 bases from J, with 19 bases between. Germline lookup yields CDR1 SGHAT and CDR2 FQNNGV. For the CDR3, the DNA is TGTGCCAGCATCGGGTTTGGCGACGCCAGCTATGGCTACACCTTC. It specifies CASIGFGDASYGYTF. Looking up the rest from reference TRBV11-2 and TRBJ1-2 gives the full variable domain: EAGVAQSPRYKIIEKRQSVAFWCNPISGHATLYWYQQILGQGPKLLIQFQNNGVVDDSQLPKDRFSAERLKGVDSTLKIQPAKLEDSAVYLCASIGFGDASYGYTFGSGTRLTVV.

The V call is TRBV7-9, the J call TRBJ2-2, with 13 nucleotides matching TRBD2. The CDR3 has 17 residues. V was clipped by 2 bases and J by 3 bases; unmatched bases: 3. Looked up from germline, CDR1 is SEHNR and CDR2 is FQNEAQ (reference sequence). The CDR3 DNA follows: TGTGCCAGCAGCTTACCCACTAGCGGGAGGGACACCGGGGAGCTGTTTTTT. This sequence encodes CASSLPTSGRDTGELFF.

V and J are TRBV2 and TRBJ1-5, with 7 bases matching TRBD1. From germline, CDR1 is SNHLY and CDR2 FYNNEI. The V and J ends lost 5 bases and 7 bases, in that order; junction bases with no gene match: 17. The CDR3 has 17 residues. CDR3 nucleotides: TGTGCCAGCAGTAATACGGGACAGCTTAGTTTTGGGCAGCCCCAGCATTTT. Protein product: CASSNTGQLSFGQPQHF.

The CDR3, as DNA: TGTGCCAGTAGTCCCCCGGACGGAGGGAGGACCCAGTACTTC. Amino acid sequence: CASSPPDGGRTQYF. V usage is TRBV19 and J usage is TRBJ2-5, with a tentative D call TRBD2 (6 bases). The CDR3 consists of 14 residues. Deletions cut 5 bases from V and 7 bases from J, with 17 bases between. Germline V gives CDR1 LNHDA, CDR2 SQIVND (reference sequence). The entire variable domain, with the rest obtained from reference TRBV19 and TRBJ2-5, is as follows: DGGITQSPKYLFRKEGQNVTLSCEQNLNHDAMYWYRQDPGQGLRLIYYSQIVNDFQKGDIAEGYSVSREKKESFPLTVTSAQKNPTAFYLCASSPPDGGRTQYFGPGTRLLVL.

This chain uses TRBV10-2 with TRBJ1-4; no firm D call. The CDR3 contains 11 residues. Germline CDR1 is WSHSY and CDR2 is SAAADI. V was trimmed by 7 bases and J by 10 bases, leaving 10 bases between them. This CDR3 reads CASKDWGKLFF. The CDR3, as DNA: TGCGCCAGCAAGGACTGGGGAAAACTGTTTTTT.

This chain's CDR3 is CASSSGIAGTGDTQYF. The CDR3 coding sequence is TGTGCCAGCAGTTCGGGCATAGCGGGAACGGGGGATACGCAGTATTTT. This rearrangement joins TRBV6-5 to TRBJ2-3; 8 nucleotides agree with TRBD2. From germline, CDR1 is MNHEY and CDR2 SVGAGI. The V gene end was trimmed by 4 bases and the J gene end by 6 bases; junction bases not matched to a gene: 12. The CDR3 loop spans 16 amino acids.

This clone appeared a single time. V is TRBV27 and J is TRBJ1-2; the match to TRBD1 covers 7 bases. Germline V gene data show CDR1 as MNHEY and CDR2 as SMNVEV (reference sequence). The V and J ends lost 6 bases and 4 bases, in that order; junction bases with no gene match: 5. The CDR3 contains 13 residues. The CDR3 reads CASRTGTAYGYTF. CDR3 sequence (DNA): TGTGCCAGCAGGACCGGGACAGCCTATGGCTACACCTTC.

V usage is TRBV5-1 and J usage is TRBJ2-5, with a possible D match to TRBD1 (5 bases). Germline V lookup: CDR1 SGHRS, CDR2 YFSETQ. V was trimmed by 1 base and J by 5 bases, leaving 21 bases between them. This CDR3 has 17 amino acids. The CDR3 loop reads CASSLWFGQGESETQYF. The CDR3 region has the DNA TGCGCCAGCAGCTTGTGGTTCGGGCAGGGTGAGAGTGAGACCCAGTACTTC.

The genes are TRBV4-1 and TRBJ1-4, with D uncertain. The CDR3 has 12 amino acids. The germline gives CDR1 MGHRA, CDR2 YSYEKL. Trimming shortened V by 3 bases and J by 6 bases, and 5 bases separated the two germline ends. The CDR3 loop reads CASSHPYEKLFF. CDR3 sequence (DNA): TGCGCCAGCAGCCACCCCTATGAAAAACTGTTTTTT.

The genes are TRBV7-3 and TRBJ2-1; 13 positions agree with TRBD2. Losses at the gene ends were 5 bases for V and 7 bases for J; bases not matched to a gene: 5. The germline gives CDR1 SGHTA, CDR2 FQGTGA. There are 15 residues in the CDR3. DNA of the CDR3: TGTGCCAGCAGCCTACTAGCGGGAGGGCCAAATGAGCAGTTCTTC. Translation: CASSLLAGGPNEQFF.

This clone was observed once. V and J are TRBV14 and TRBJ1-1, with D hard to call. The CDR3 contains 13 residues. The germline V gene encodes CDR1 SGHDN and CDR2 FVKESK. V dropped 0 bases and J dropped 11 bases, with 13 bases sitting between them. DNA for the CDR3: TGTGCCAGCAGCCAAGAGGGGAAGCAAGGGGCTTTCTTT. Amino acid sequence: CASSQEGKQGAFF.

In its sample, this clone was seen a few times. V is TRBV2 and J is TRBJ2-2; a possible D gene is TRBD2 (5 bases). V lost 6 bases, J lost 1 base, and 15 bases lay in between. Germline lookup yields CDR1 SNHLY and CDR2 FYNNEI. There are 16 residues in the CDR3. Written as DNA, the CDR3 is TGTGCCAGCAGGGCCGTGGAGGAAGTGAACACCGGGGAGCTGTTTTTT. This codes for CASRAVEEVNTGELFF.

This rearrangement joins TRBV29-1 to TRBJ2-5; D might be TRBD2 (5 bases). The CDR3 runs 13 residues. Trimming took 6 bases from V and 3 from J, leaving 14 bases between them. Per the germline V gene, CDR1 is SQVTM and CDR2 is ANQGSEA. The CDR3 bases are TGCAGCGTGGCCAACGGGGTAAAAGAGACCCAGTACTTC. Encoded protein: CSVANGVKETQYF.